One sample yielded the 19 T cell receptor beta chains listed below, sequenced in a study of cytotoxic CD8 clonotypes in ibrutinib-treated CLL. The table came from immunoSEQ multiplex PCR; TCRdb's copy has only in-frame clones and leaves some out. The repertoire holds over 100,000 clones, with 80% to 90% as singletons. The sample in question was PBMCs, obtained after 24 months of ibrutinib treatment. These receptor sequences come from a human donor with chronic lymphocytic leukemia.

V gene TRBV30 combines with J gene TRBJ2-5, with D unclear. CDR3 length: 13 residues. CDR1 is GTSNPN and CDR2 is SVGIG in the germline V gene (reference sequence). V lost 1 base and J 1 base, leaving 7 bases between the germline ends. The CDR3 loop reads CAWSADRQETQYF. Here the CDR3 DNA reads TGTGCCTGGAGTGCGGACCGCCAAGAGACCCAGTACTTC.

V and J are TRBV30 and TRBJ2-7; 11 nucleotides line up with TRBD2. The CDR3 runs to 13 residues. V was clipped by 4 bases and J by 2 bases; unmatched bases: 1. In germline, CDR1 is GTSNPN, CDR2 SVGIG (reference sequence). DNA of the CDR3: TGTGCCTGGATAGCGGGGGGGCCCTACGAGCAGTACTTC. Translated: CAWIAGGPYEQYF.

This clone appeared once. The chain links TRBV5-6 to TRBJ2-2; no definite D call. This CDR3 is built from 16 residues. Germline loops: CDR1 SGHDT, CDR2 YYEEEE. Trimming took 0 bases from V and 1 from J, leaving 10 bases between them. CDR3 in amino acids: CASSLVGAQNTGELFF. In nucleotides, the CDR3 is TGTGCCAGCAGCTTGGTTGGAGCTCAGAACACCGGGGAGCTGTTTTTT.

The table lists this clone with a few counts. The CDR3 region has the DNA TGTGCCAGCAGGGATACAGGGGTTCGAGAGACCCAGTACTTC. Translated, it gives CASRDTGVRETQYF. The chain recombines TRBV2 with TRBJ2-5; 7 bases are a match to TRBD1. The trim removed 6 bases at V and 4 bases at J, leaving 8 bases unmatched. The CDR3 spans 14 residues. Germline V gives CDR1 SNHLY, CDR2 FYNNEI.

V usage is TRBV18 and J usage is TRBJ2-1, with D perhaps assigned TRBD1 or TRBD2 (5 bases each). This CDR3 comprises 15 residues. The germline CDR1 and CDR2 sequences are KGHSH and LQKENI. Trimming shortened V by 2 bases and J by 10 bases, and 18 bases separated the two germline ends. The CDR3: CASSPDPGPQLEQFF. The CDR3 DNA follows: TGTGCCAGCTCACCAGATCCGGGACCACAGCTGGAGCAGTTCTTC.

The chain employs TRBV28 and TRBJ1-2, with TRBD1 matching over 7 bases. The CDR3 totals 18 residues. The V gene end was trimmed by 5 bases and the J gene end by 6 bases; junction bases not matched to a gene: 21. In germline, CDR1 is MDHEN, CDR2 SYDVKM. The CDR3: CASSPLIDRALIYNGYTF. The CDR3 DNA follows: TGTGCCAGCAGTCCACTAATCGACAGGGCACTAATTTATAATGGCTACACCTTC.

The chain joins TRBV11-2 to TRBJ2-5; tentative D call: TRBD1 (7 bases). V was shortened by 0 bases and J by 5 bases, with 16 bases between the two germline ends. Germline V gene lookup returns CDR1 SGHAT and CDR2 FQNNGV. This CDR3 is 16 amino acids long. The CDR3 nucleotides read TGTGCCAGCAGCTTAGATCAGGCAGGGGGGTCGGAGACCCAGTACTTC. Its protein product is CASSLDQAGGSETQYF.

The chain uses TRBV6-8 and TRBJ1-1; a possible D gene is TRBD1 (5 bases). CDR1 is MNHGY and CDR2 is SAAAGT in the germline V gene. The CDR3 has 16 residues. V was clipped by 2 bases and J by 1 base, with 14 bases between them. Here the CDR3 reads CASSYASQGENTEAFF. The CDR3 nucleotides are TGTGCCAGCAGTTACGCAAGCCAGGGAGAGAACACTGAAGCTTTCTTT.

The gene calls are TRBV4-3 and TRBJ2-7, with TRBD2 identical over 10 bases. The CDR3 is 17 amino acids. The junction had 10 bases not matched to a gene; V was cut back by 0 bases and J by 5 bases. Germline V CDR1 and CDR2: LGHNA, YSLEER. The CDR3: CASSQDRSSGRAHEQYF. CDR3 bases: TGCGCCAGCAGCCAAGATAGGTCCAGCGGGAGGGCCCACGAGCAGTACTTC.

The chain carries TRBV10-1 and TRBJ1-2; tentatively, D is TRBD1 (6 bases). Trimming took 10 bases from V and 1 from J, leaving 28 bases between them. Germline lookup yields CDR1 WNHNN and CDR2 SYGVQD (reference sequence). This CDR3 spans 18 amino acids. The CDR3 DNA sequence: TGCGCCAAGACGACCCTACCAGGACAGAGAGAGATTAACTATGGCTACACCTTC. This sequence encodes CAKTTLPGQREINYGYTF.

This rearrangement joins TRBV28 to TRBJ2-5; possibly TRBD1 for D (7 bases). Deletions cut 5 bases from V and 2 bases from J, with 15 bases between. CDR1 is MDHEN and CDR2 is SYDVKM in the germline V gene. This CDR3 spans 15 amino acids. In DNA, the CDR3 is TGTGCCAGCAGTGGGGGGACAGCGCGACAAGAGACCCAGTACTTC. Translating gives CASSGGTARQETQYF.

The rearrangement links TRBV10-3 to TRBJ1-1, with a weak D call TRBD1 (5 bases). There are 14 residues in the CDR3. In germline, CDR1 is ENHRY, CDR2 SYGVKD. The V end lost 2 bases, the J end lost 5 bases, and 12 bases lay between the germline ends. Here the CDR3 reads CAISERGPGTEAFF. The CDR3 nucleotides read TGTGCCATCAGTGAGAGGGGCCCGGGGACTGAAGCTTTCTTT.

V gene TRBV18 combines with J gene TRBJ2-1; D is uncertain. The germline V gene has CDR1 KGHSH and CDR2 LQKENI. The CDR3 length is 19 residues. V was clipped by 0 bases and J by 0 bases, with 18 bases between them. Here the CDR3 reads CASSPPFGDSRNSYNEQFF. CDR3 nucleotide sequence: TGTGCCAGCTCACCACCGTTCGGTGATAGCAGGAACTCCTACAATGAGCAGTTCTTC.

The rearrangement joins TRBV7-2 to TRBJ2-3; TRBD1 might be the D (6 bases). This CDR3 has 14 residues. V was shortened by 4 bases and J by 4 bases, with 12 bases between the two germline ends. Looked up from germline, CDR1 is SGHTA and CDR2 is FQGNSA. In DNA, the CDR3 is TGTGCCAGCAGCTCCGGACAGCCCTCAGATACGCAGTATTTT. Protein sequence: CASSSGQPSDTQYF.

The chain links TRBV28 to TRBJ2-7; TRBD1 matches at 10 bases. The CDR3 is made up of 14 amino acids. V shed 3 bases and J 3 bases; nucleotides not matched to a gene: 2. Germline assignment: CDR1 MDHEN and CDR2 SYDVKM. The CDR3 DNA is TGTGCCAGCAGTTTGGGACAGGGGCACTACGAGCAGTACTTC. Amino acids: CASSLGQGHYEQYF.

CDR3 DNA sequence: TGTGCCAGCAGCATAGGACAGGGGACGGGGGGACCCCTCCACTTT. This codes for CASSIGQGTGGPLHF. The V gene is TRBV5-6, the J gene TRBJ1-6, with 9 bases that match TRBD1. Germline V gene data show CDR1 as SGHDT and CDR2 as YYEEEE. With 4 bases clipped from V and 12 bases from J, the junction kept 11 bases outside the gene matches. The CDR3 is 15 amino acids.

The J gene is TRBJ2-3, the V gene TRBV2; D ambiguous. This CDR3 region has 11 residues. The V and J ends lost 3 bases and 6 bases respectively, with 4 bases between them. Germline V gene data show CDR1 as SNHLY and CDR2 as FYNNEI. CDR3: CASSDIDTQYF. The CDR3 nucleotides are TGTGCCAGCAGTGACATTGATACGCAGTATTTT.

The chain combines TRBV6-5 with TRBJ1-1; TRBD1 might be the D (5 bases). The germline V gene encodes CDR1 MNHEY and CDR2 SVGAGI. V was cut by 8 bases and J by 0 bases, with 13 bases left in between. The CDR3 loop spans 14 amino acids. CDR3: CASAGRYMNTEAFF. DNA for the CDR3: TGTGCCAGCGCAGGGAGGTATATGAACACTGAAGCTTTCTTT.

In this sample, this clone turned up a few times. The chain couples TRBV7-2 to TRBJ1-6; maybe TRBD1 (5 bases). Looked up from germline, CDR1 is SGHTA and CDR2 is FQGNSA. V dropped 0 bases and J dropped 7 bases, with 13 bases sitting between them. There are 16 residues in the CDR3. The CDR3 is CASSLAPGTANSPLHF. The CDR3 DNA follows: TGTGCCAGCAGCTTAGCCCCCGGGACGGCCAATTCACCCCTCCACTTT.